What follows are 2 T cell receptor beta chains derived from one specimen sequenced in a study of blood T cell repertoires in COVID-19. Libraries were prepared by immunoSEQ multiplex PCR; TCRdb keeps only in-frame clonotypes and omits some of them. The sample lists roughly 130,000 clones, about 87% seen once, with about 2.5% in the top ten. Sequenced input: peripheral blood. The receptors were sampled from a human donor with COVID-19, enrolled during active disease. The donor label of this sample is uncertain.

The chain carries TRBV3-1 (or the pseudogene TRBV3-2) and TRBJ2-1; D is undetermined. The CDR3 runs 13 residues. With 0 bases removed from V and 5 bases from J, the gap between germline ends came to 5 bases. The V gene's germline CDR1 is LGHDT and CDR2 YNNKEL (reference sequence). The chain's CDR3 is CASSQDLDNEQFF. The DNA of the CDR3 is TGTGCCAGCAGCCAAGATCTAGACAATGAGCAGTTCTTC.

The V gene is TRBV2, the J gene TRBJ2-7, with TRBD1 matching over 7 bases. After removal of 6 bases from V and 1 base from J, the junction contained 6 bases not matched to a gene. CDR1 SNHLY and CDR2 FYNNEI come from the germline V gene. The CDR3 is 14 amino acids. The CDR3 region has the DNA TGTGCCAGCAGGGGCCCGGGACAGTCCTACGAGCAGTACTTC. Its protein is CASRGPGQSYEQYF.